This record looks at one TCR beta chain sequence and its context. The sample belongs to a study of blood T cell repertoires in COVID-19. Whole-study context: The analysed material was cDNA or gDNA that came from T cells, B-cell-depleted T cells, or PBMCs.

Germline lookup yields CDR1 LNHNV and CDR2 YYDKDF (reference sequence). V was cut by 3 bases and J by 7 bases, with 14 bases left in between. The CDR3 consists of 14 residues. Profiling relied on immunoSEQ multiplex PCR, and the TCRdb table lists in-frame clones only, not all of them. The data contain about 12,000 clones, around 90% of them singletons. The receptor was isolated from a woman between 70 and 85 years old with active COVID-19. Material for sequencing was peripheral blood. V and J are TRBV15 and TRBJ2-3, with D maybe TRBD1 (5 bases). DNA of the CDR3: TGTGCCACCAGCAGTACAGGTCGAGTGAATACGCAGTATTTT. Translated, it gives CATSSTGRVNTQYF. The full variable domain, in which reference TRBV15 and TRBJ2-3 provide the parts outside the CDR3, is DAMVIQNPRYQVTQFGKPVTLSCSQTLNHNVMYWYQQKSSQAPKLLFHYYDKDFNNEADTPDNFQSRRPNTSFCFLDIRSPGLGDTAMYLCATSSTGRVNTQYFGPGTRLTVL.